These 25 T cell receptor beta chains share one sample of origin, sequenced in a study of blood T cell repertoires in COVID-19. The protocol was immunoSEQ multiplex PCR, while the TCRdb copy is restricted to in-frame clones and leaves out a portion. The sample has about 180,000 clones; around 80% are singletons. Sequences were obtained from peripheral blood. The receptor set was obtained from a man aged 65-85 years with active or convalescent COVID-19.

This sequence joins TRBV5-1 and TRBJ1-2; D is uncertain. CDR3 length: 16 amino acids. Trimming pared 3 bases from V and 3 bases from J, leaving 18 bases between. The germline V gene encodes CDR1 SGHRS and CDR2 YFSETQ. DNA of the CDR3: TGCGCCAGCAGCTCGTACCCCAGTGGTTTCGACTATGGCTACACCTTC. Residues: CASSSYPSGFDYGYTF. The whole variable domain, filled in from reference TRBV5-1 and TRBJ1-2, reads KAGVTQTPRYLIKTRGQQVTLSCSPISGHRSVSWYQQTPGQGLQFLFEYFSETQRNKGNFPGRFSGRQFSNSRSEMNVSTLELGDSALYLCASSSYPSGFDYGYTFGSGTRLTVV.

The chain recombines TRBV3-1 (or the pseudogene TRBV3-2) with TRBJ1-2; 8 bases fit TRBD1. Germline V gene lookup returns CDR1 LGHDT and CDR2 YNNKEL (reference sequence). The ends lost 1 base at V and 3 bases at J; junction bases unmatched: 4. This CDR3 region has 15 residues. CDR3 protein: CASSQADRADYGYTF. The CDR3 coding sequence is TGTGCCAGCAGCCAAGCGGACAGGGCGGACTATGGCTACACCTTC.

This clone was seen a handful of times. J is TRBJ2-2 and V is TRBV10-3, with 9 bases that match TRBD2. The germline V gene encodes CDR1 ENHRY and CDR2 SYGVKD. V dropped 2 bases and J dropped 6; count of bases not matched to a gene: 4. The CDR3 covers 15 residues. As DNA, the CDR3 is TGTGCCATCAGTGAGAGGCTAGCGGGGCCCGGGGAGCTGTTTTTT. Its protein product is CAISERLAGPGELFF.

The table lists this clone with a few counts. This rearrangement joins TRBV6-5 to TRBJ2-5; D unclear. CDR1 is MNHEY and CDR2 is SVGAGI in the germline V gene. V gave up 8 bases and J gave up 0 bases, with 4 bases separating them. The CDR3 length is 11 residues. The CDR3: CASRYQETQYF. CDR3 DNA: TGTGCCAGCCGGTACCAAGAGACCCAGTACTTC.

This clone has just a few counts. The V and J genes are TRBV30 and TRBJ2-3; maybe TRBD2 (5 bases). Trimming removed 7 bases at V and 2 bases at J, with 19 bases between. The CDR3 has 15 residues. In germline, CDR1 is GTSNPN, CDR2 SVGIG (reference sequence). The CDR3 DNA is TGTGCCTCCACTCTCATGGGAGTCCACACAGATACGCAGTATTTT. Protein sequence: CASTLMGVHTDTQYF.

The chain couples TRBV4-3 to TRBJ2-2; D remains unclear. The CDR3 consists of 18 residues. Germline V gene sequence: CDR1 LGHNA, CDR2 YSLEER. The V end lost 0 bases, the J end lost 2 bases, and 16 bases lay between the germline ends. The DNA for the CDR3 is TGCGCCAGCAGCCAAGAGGCCGTCGCAAAGATCAACACCGGGGAGCTGTTTTTT. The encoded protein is CASSQEAVAKINTGELFF.

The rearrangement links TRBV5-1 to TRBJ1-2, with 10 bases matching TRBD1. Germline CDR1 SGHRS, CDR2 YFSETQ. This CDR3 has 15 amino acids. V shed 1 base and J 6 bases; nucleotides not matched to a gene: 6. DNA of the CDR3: TGCGCCAGCAGCTTGCGGACAGGGGGAGGACATGGCTACACCTTC. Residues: CASSLRTGGGHGYTF.

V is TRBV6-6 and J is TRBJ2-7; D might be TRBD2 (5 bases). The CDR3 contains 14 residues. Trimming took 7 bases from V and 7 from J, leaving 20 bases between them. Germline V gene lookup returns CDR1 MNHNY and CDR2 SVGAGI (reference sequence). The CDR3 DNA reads TGTGCCAGCACCCCCCGGCTTCCGCCGGGAGAGCAGTACTTC. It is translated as CASTPRLPPGEQYF.

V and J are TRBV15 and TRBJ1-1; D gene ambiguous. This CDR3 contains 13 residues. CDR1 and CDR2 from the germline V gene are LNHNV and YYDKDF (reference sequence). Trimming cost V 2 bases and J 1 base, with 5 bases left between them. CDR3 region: CATSRQANTEAFF. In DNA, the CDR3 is TGTGCCACCAGCAGACAAGCGAACACTGAAGCTTTCTTT.

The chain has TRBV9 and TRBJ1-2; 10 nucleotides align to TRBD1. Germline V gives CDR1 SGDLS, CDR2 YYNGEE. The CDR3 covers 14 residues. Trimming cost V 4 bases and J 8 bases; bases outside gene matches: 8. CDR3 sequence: CASSTRDRGGGYTF. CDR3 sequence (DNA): TGTGCCAGCAGCACCCGGGACAGGGGAGGCGGCTACACCTTC.

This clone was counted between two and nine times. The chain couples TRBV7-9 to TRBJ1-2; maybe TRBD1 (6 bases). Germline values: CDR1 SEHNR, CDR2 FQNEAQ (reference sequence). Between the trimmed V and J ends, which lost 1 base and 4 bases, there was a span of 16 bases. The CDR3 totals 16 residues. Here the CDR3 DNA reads TGTGCCAGCAGCTTAGGCCAACAGGACAGTCTCTATGGCTACACCTTC. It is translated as CASSLGQQDSLYGYTF.

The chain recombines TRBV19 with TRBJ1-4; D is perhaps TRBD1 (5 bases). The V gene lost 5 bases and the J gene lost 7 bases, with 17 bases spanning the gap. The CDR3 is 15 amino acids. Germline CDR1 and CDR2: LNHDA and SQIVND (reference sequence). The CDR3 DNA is TGTGCCAGTAGTCGGCAGGCCGTGGGGGGTGAAAAACTGTTTTTT. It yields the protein CASSRQAVGGEKLFF.

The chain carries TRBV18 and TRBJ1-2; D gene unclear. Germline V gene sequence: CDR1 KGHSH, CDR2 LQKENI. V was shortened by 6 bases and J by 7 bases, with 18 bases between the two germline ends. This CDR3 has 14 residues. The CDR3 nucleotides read TGTGCCAGCTCCCCGGAGGACCACGGCGGTGGCTACACCTTC. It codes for CASSPEDHGGGYTF.

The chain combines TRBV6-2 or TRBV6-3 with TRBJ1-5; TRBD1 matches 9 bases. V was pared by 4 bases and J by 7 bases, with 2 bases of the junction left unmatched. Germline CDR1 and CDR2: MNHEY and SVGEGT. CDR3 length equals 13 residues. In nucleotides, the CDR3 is TGTGCCAGCAGTTCGGACAGGGGACAGCCCCAGCATTTT. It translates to CASSSDRGQPQHF.

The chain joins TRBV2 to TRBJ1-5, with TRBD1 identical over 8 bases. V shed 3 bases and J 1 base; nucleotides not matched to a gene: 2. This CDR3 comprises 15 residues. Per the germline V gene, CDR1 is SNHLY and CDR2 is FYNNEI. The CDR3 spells CASSDRGLSNQPQHF. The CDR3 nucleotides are TGTGCCAGCAGTGACAGGGGGCTGAGCAATCAGCCCCAGCATTTT.

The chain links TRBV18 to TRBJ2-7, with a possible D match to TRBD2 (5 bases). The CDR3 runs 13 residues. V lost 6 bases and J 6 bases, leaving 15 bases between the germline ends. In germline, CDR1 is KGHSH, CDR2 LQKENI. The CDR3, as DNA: TGTGCCAGCTCTCCGAGCGGCTTAGGCGAGCAGTACTTC. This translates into CASSPSGLGEQYF.

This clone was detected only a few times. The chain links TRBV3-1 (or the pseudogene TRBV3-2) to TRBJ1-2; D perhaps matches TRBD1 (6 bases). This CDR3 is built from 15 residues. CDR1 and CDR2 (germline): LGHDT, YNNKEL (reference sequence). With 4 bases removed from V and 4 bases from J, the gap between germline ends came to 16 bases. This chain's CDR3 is CASSPGQLGFYGYTF. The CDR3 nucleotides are TGTGCCAGCAGCCCAGGACAGTTAGGATTCTATGGCTACACCTTC.

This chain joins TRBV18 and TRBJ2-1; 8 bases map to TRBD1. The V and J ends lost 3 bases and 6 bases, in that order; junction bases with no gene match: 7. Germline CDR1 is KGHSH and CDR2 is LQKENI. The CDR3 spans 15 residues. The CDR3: CASSPRQGMGNEQFF. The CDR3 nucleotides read TGTGCCAGCTCACCTCGACAGGGGATGGGCAATGAGCAGTTCTTC.

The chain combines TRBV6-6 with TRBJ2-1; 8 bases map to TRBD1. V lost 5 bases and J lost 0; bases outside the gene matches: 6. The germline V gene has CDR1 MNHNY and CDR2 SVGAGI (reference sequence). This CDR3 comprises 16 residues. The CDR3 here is CASSHDRGGSYNEQFF. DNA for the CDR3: TGTGCCAGCAGTCACGACAGGGGAGGCTCCTACAATGAGCAGTTCTTC.

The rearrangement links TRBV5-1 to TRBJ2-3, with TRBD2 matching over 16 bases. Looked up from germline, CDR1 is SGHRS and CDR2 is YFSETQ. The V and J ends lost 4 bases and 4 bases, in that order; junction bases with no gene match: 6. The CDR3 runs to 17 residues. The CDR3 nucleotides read TGCGCCAGCAGCGTCCCGGGACTAGCGGGGGGGGCAGATACGCAGTATTTT. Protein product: CASSVPGLAGGADTQYF. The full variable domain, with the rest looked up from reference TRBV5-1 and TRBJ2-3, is KAGVTQTPRYLIKTRGQQVTLSCSPISGHRSVSWYQQTPGQGLQFLFEYFSETQRNKGNFPGRFSGRQFSNSRSEMNVSTLELGDSALYLCASSVPGLAGGADTQYFGPGTRLTVL.

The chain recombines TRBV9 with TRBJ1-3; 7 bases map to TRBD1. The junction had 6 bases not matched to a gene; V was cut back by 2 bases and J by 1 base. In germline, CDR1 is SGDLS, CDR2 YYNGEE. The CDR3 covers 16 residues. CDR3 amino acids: CASSVAGGSSGNTIYF. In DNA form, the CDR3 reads TGTGCCAGCAGCGTGGCAGGGGGAAGTTCTGGAAACACCATATATTTT.

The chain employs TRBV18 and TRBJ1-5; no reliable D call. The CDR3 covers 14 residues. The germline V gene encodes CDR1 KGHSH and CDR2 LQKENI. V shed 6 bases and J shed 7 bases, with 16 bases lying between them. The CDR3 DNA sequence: TGTGCCAGCTCCCCGGCCGGGGAGGAGCAGCCCCAGCATTTT. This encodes CASSPAGEEQPQHF.

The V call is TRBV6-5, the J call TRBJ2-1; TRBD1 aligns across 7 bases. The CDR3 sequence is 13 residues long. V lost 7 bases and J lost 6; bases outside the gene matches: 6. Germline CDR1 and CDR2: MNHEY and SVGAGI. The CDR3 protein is CASTGNRGNEQFF. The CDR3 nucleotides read TGTGCCAGCACCGGAAACAGGGGCAATGAGCAGTTCTTC.

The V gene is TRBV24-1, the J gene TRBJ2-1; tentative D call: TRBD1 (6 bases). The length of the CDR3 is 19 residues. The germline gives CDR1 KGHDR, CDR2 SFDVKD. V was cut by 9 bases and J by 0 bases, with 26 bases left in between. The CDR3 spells CATGYRNCQGTFSYNEQFF. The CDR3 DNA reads TGTGCCACCGGGTATCGGAACTGTCAGGGGACGTTCTCCTACAATGAGCAGTTCTTC.

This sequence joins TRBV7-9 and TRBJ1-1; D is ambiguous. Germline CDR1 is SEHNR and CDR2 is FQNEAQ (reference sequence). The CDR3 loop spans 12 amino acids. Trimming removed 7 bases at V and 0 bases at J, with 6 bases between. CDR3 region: CASMGVNTEAFF. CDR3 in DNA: TGTGCCAGCATGGGCGTGAACACTGAAGCTTTCTTT.